This TCR beta chain was recovered during a study of blood T cell repertoires in COVID-19. Study overall: Collection of acute and convalescent COVID-19 samples took place in the United States, Italy and Spain. PBMCs, B-cell-depleted T cells, or T cells provided the cDNA or gDNA that made up the material.

The CDR3 contains 13 residues. V was trimmed by 1 base and J by 2 bases, leaving 4 bases between them. Looked up from germline, CDR1 is SGHTA and CDR2 is FQGNSA. Using immunoSEQ multiplex PCR, the repertoire was profiled, and TCRdb retains in-frame clones only, with some absent. The sample lists 25,000 to 40,000 clones; over 75% were seen once. This receptor was identified in a woman aged 55-69 years with active COVID-19. The chain uses TRBV7-2 and TRBJ2-3; D is undetermined. Sequencing was performed on peripheral blood. The CDR3 region is CASSLVNTDTQYF. The CDR3, as DNA: TGTGCCAGCAGCTTAGTTAACACAGATACGCAGTATTTT.